The source of this T cell receptor (beta chain) is a study of blood T cell repertoires in COVID-19. Study-wide context: Samples of COVID-19 (acute and convalescent) were obtained from the United States, Italy and Spain. Sources were T cells, B-cell-depleted T cells, or PBMCs; the material itself was cDNA or gDNA.

Germline trimming cut 0 bases from V and 5 bases from J; bases unmatched to any gene: 4. The CDR3 runs 15 residues. In germline, CDR1 is SGHRS, CDR2 YFSETQ. In the original workflow: By means of reference gene primer amplification, nucleated cell counts were estimated. The method was immunoSEQ multiplex PCR; TCRdb's version includes in-frame clones alone and lacks a portion of them. V and J calls and clone size are as listed in that table; D and trimming were resolved from the DNA. The repertoire holds around 160,000 clones, with 80% to 90% as singletons. The V call is TRBV5-1, the J call TRBJ1-4; 7 nucleotides agree with TRBD1. The clonotype originates from a man in his fifties or sixties with acute or convalescent COVID-19. Sequences were obtained from peripheral blood. The CDR3 spells CASSLEGTDNEKLFF. The CDR3, as DNA: TGCGCCAGCAGCTTGGAAGGGACAGACAATGAAAAACTGTTTTTT.